This T cell receptor (beta chain) was documented in a study of T cell repertoires in aging, cancer and after chemotherapy. In the study overall: Paired samples before and after chemotherapy came from chronic lymphocytic leukemia patients on fludarabine- or bendamustine-based regimens.

The template was genomic DNA from peripheral blood, not RNA. Turning to this clonotype: The antigen is not known.

Study-wide points: Hematological cancer patients had lymphoid organ infiltration that may impair thymic emigration or T cell expansion. In cancer patients, declining TCR diversity with age involved lost richness and lost evenness. Age-matched healthy donors had significantly more diverse, less clonal blood TCR repertoires than untreated cancer patients.

TRB rearrangements spanning V, D and J were amplified using mixed TRB-A/B primers. MiXCR, applied by TCRdb to the multiplex PCR reads, yields one record per CDR3 protein. The top ten clones hold approximately 18% of a sample with about 5,000 distinct CDR3 sequences, 31% of them seen once. This CDR3 is built from 16 residues. V gave up 5 bases and J gave up 1 base, with 15 bases separating them. The sequenced material came from blood. The sequence derives from a human donor with a blood cancer. The donor label of this sample is uncertain. The chain combines TRBV12-3 or TRBV12-4 with TRBJ1-5, with D hard to call. Here the CDR3 reads CASSPSGSTSNQPQHF. The DNA for the CDR3 is TGTGCCAGCAGTCCATCTGGGTCTACGAGCAATCAGCCCCAGCATTTT.